The T cell receptor (beta chain) under discussion was sequenced for a study of shared clonotypes between healthy human individuals. Trimming cost V 2 bases and J 1 base, with 12 bases left between them. Germline V lookup: CDR1 SGHDT, CDR2 YYEEEE. The CDR3 has 16 amino acids. Caucasian adults residing in Nashville, Tennessee made up all the donors. CD4+ cell separation produced CD45RA+ naive and CD45RA-negative memory subsets. Libraries were prepared by immunoSEQ multiplex PCR; TCRdb keeps only in-frame clonotypes and omits some of them. The table has around 2.3 million clones, 90% to 97% seen once. Specimen: naive CD4+ T cells sorted from blood. Subset meaning: CD45RA+ positively selected. The TCR sequence derives from a young man in good health. The rearrangement uses TRBV5-6 and TRBJ2-2, with D possibly being TRBD1 (5 bases). The CDR3 protein is CASSLGHTRNTGELFF. The CDR3 DNA reads as TGTGCCAGCAGCTTAGGACATACCAGGAACACCGGGGAGCTGTTTTTT.